One sample yielded the 5 T cell receptor beta chains listed below, sequenced in a study of control samples from healthy donors and cancer patients. Repertoires were generated with immunoSEQ multiplex PCR, while TCRdb's copy carries only in-frame clones and drops some. Among around 120,000 clones listed, 85% to 90% were seen once. The sequenced sample was PBMCs. The receptors were sampled from a woman aged 50 to 60 with colorectal cancer.

The chain links TRBV27 to TRBJ2-7, with a weak D call TRBD2 (5 bases). Looked up from germline, CDR1 is MNHEY and CDR2 is SMNVEV (reference sequence). Trimming took off 5 bases at V and 1 base at J, with 12 bases between the two ends. This CDR3 spans 14 amino acids. In nucleotides, the CDR3 is TGTGCCAGCAGTCTCGACTATGGGTCCTACGAGCAGTACTTC. Translating gives CASSLDYGSYEQYF.

The J gene is TRBJ2-3, the V gene TRBV2; tentatively, D is TRBD1 (5 bases). Per the germline V gene, CDR1 is SNHLY and CDR2 is FYNNEI. The CDR3 length is 13 residues. Trimming took off 6 bases at V and 3 bases at J, with 10 bases between the two ends. DNA for the CDR3: TGTGCCAGCAGGACTCAGGGAACAGATACGCAGTATTTT. Translating gives CASRTQGTDTQYF.

The chain combines TRBV19 with TRBJ2-3; TRBD1 aligns across 11 bases. CDR3 length: 14 residues. V gave up 6 bases and J gave up 4 bases; unmatched junction bases: 3. In germline, CDR1 is LNHDA, CDR2 SQIVND (reference sequence). The CDR3 DNA reads TGTGCCAGTAGCCGGGACAGGGGGGCAGATACGCAGTATTTT. Its protein is CASSRDRGADTQYF. Looking up the rest from reference TRBV19 and TRBJ2-3 gives the full variable domain: DGGITQSPKYLFRKEGQNVTLSCEQNLNHDAMYWYRQDPGQGLRLIYYSQIVNDFQKGDIAEGYSVSREKKESFPLTVTSAQKNPTAFYLCASSRDRGADTQYFGPGTRLTVL.

The chain carries TRBV9 and TRBJ1-3; D is perhaps TRBD1 (5 bases). V lost 3 bases, J lost 0 bases, and 7 bases lay in between. This CDR3 comprises 14 residues. Germline CDR1 is SGDLS and CDR2 is YYNGEE. The CDR3 bases are TGTGCCAGCAGCGACAGGCTCTCTGGAAACACCATATATTTT. It translates to CASSDRLSGNTIYF.

The chain joins TRBV11-2 to TRBJ1-5, with 9 bases lining up with TRBD1. V shed 5 bases and J 3 bases; nucleotides not matched to a gene: 5. CDR1 is SGHAT and CDR2 is FQNNGV in the germline V gene. The CDR3 runs 15 residues. The CDR3 nucleotides are TGTGCCAGCAGCCGGGGACAGGGAATCAATCAGCCCCAGCATTTT. As protein: CASSRGQGINQPQHF.